This entry describes one T cell receptor beta chain. What it binds is not known. The V gene's germline CDR1 is MRHNA and CDR2 SNTAGT. With 8 bases clipped from V and 2 bases from J, the junction kept 4 bases outside the gene matches. CDR3 length: 14 amino acids. This specimen belongs to a study of long-term antiretroviral therapy in people with HIV. The study's findings and limits: Every time point showed a repertoire led by clones expanded before ART.

The assay used was immunoSEQ (version v3.0), run at survey level. Each sample aimed for 40,000-50,000 sequenced T-cell genomes. Clones were read by immunoSEQ multiplex PCR, and TCRdb kept only the in-frame ones, dropping some. The sample has about 20,000 clones; around three quarters are singletons. The TCR was taken from a woman aged 25 to 39 with HIV. This sequence joins TRBV6-4 and TRBJ2-2; TRBD1 matches 8 bases. Specimen: unsorted PBMCs, collected 2.9 years after starting antiretroviral therapy. The CDR3: CASRTGGNTGELFF. The CDR3 DNA follows: TGTGCCAGCCGTACAGGGGGAAACACCGGGGAGCTGTTTTTT.